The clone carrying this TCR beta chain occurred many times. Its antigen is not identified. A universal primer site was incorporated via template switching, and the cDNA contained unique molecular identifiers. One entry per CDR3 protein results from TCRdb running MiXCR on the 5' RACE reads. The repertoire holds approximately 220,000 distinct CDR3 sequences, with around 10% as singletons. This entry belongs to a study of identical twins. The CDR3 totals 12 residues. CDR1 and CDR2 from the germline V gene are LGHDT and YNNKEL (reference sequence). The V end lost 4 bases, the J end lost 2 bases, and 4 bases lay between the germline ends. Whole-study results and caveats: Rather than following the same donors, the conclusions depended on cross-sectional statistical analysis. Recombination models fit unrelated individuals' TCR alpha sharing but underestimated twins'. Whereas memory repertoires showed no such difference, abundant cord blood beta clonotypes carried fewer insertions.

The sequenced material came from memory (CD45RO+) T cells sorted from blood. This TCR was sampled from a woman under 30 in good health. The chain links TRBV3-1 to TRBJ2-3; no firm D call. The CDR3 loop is CASSLYTDTQYF. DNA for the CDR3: TGTGCCAGCAGCCTCTACACAGATACGCAGTATTTT.